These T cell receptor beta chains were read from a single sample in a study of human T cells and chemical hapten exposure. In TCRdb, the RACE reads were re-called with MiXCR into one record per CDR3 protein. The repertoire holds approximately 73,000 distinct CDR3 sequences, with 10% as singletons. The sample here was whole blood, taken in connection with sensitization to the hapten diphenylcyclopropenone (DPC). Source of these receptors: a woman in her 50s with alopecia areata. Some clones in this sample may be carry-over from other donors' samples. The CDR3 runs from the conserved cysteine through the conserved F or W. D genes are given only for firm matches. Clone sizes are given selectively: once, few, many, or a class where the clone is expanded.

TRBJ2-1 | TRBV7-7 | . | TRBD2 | TGTGCTAGCAGCCGCAGGACTAGCGGGAGCAGCTCCTACAATGAGCAGTTCTTC | CASSRRTSGSSSYNEQFF
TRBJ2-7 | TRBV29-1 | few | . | TGCAGCGTTGAAGATCAGAGCACCTACGAGCAGTACTTC | CSVEDQSTYEQYF
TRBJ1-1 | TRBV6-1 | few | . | TGTGCCAGCAGTGGAGGACCGAACACTGAAGCTTTCTTT | CASSGGPNTEAFF
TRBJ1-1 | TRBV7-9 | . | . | TGTGCCAGCAGCCGCGGCTTTACGGGTAACACTGAAGCTTTCTTT | CASSRGFTGNTEAFF
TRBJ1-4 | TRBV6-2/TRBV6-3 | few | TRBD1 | TGTGCCATCCGGCGAGGGACAGCCGCAACTAATGAAAAACTGTTTTTT | CAIRRGTAATNEKLFF
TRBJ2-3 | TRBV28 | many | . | TGTGCCAGCAGTTTGGTCCTTTTCTTGCAGTATTTT | CASSLVLFLQYF
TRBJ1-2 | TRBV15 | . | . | TGTGCCACCAGCAGAGATCCCCAGCAGGGAGGTGGCTACACCTTC | CATSRDPQQGGGYTF
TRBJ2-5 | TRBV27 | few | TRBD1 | TGTGCCAGCAGTTTATCCGGGACAGGGGGGATATATGGAGAGACCCAGTACTTC | CASSLSGTGGIYGETQYF
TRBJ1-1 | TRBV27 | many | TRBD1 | TGTGCCAGTGGGGACAGGGATGGCACTGAAGCTTTCTTT | CASGDRDGTEAFF
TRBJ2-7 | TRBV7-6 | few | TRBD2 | TGTGCCAGCAGCTTAGACGGGACTAGAACCTACGAGCAGTACTTC | CASSLDGTRTYEQYF
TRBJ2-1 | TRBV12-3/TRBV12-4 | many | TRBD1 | TGTGCCAGCAGTTGGTCCGGGACAGGGGTGTACAATGAGCAGTTCTTC | CASSWSGTGVYNEQFF
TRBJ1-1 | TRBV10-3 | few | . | TGTGCCATCAGTGAAGGGAACACTGAAGCTTTCTTT | CAISEGNTEAFF
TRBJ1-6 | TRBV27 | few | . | TGTGCCAGCAGTAGCGAGGGACTTAGCTCCTATAATTCACCCCTCCACTTT | CASSSEGLSSYNSPLHF
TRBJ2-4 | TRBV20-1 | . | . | TGCAGTGCTAGGTGGGGACTAGCCAAAAACATTCAGTACTTC | CSARWGLAKNIQYF
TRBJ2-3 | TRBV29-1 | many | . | TGCAGCGTTGAGGATGGACAGACTAGCACAGATACGCAGTATTTT | CSVEDGQTSTDTQYF
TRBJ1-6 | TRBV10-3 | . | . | TGTGCCATCGGGAGAGGGGAAGGCTCACCCCTCCACTTT | CAIGRGEGSPLHF
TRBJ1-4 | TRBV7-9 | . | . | TGTGCCAGCAGGGCTTATGAAAAACTGTTTTTT | CASRAYEKLFF
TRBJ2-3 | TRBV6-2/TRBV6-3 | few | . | TGTGCCAGCAGCCCGTCCGGACCAGATACGCAGTATTTT | CASSPSGPDTQYF
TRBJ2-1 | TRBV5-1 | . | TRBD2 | TGCGCCAGCAGCTTCACGCTAGCGGGAGGGCCGGATGAGCAGTTCTTC | CASSFTLAGGPDEQFF
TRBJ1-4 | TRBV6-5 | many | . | TGTGCCAGCACGGGGCACGGGCTTGAAAAACTGTTTTTT | CASTGHGLEKLFF
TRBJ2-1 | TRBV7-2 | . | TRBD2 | TGTGCCAGCAGCCTTGGGACTAGCCCAAATGAGCAGTTCTTC | CASSLGTSPNEQFF
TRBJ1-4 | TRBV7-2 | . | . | TGTGCCAGCAGCTCCCAGGGCCGGGAAAAACTGTTTTTT | CASSSQGREKLFF
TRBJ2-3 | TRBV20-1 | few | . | TGCAGTGCTACCCCAGAGGGGAATACGCAGTATTTT | CSATPEGNTQYF
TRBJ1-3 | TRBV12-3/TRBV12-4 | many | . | TGTGCCAGCAGTTCCCCCCACAGGGCCGACAGGCGATCTGGAAACACCATATATTTT | CASSSPHRADRRSGNTIYF
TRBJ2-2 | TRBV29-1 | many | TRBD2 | TGCAGCGTTGAGACCCACCCTAGCGGAAACACCGGGGAGCTGTTTTTT | CSVETHPSGNTGELFF
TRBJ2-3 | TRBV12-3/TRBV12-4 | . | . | TGTGCCAGCAGCCAGGACAGATTCACAGATACGCAGTATTTT | CASSQDRFTDTQYF
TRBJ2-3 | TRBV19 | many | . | TGTGCCAGCCGCTTCCCCTCGGCGGATACGCAGTATTTT | CASRFPSADTQYF
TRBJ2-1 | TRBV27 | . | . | TGTGCCAGCAGTTTAAGAGGACGGAACAATGAGCAGTTCTTC | CASSLRGRNNEQFF
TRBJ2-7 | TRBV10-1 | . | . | TGCGCCAGCAGCATGGCCGGGACAAACTACGAGCAGTACTTC | CASSMAGTNYEQYF
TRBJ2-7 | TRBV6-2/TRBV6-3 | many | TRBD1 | TGTGCCAGCGCCCGGACAGGGGGATCCTACGAGCAGTACTTC | CASARTGGSYEQYF
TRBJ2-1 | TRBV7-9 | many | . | TGTGCCAGCAGCTGGGACCCGAGGCAGTTCTTC | CASSWDPRQFF
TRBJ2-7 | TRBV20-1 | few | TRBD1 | TGCAGTGCTAGAGATAAGCGACAGGGAAACGAGCAGTACTTC | CSARDKRQGNEQYF
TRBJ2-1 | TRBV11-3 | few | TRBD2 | TGTGCCAGCAGCCTTCTAGCGGGAGGGTACAATGAGCAGTTCTTC | CASSLLAGGYNEQFF
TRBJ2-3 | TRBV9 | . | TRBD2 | TGTGCCAGCAACTTACTAGCGGCGACAGATACGCAGTATTTT | CASNLLAATDTQYF
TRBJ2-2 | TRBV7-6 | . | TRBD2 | TGTGCCAGCAGCGGGACTAGCGGGAAGGGGGCCGGGGAGCTGTTTTTT | CASSGTSGKGAGELFF
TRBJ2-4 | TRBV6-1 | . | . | TGTGCCAGCATTAGGGGGGGCGCGAGTAAAAACATTCAGTACTTC | CASIRGGASKNIQYF
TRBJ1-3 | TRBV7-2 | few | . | TGTGCCAGCAGCTTAGCGACAGGCTTTCGAAACACCATATATTTT | CASSLATGFRNTIYF
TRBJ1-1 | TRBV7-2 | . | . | TGTGCCAGCAGCCCCAGACACCTGAACACTGAAGCTTTCTTT | CASSPRHLNTEAFF
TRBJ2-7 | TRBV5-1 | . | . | TGCGCCAGCAGCTTGGAACAGGACCTCTCCTACGAGCAGTACTTC | CASSLEQDLSYEQYF